This entry features one TCR beta chain sequence. The source of the sample is a study of Tregs in tolerant kidney transplant recipients. The V and J ends lost 4 bases and 6 bases respectively, with 12 bases between them. The CDR3 sequence is 13 residues long. Germline loops: CDR1 LGHNA, CDR2 YNFKEQ. Clones were read by immunoSEQ multiplex PCR, and TCRdb kept only the in-frame ones, dropping some. The sample records around 230,000 clones, roughly 84% being singletons. This chain links TRBV4-2 with TRBJ1-2; perhaps TRBD1 as D (6 bases). The specimen sequenced was CD4+ T cells from blood. The clonotype originates from a human donor in good health. Written as DNA, the CDR3 is TGTGCCAGCAGCCCGACAGGCTTCGATGGCTACACCTTC. The encoded protein is CASSPTGFDGYTF.